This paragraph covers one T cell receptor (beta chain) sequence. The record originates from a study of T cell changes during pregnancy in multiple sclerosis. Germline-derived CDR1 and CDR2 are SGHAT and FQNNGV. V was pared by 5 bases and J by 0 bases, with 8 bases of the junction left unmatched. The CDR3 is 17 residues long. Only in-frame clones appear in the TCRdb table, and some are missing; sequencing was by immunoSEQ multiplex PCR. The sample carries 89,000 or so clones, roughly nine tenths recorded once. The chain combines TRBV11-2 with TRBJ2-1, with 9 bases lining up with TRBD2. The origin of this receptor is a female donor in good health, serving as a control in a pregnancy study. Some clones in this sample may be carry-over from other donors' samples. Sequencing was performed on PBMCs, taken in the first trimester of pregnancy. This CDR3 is CASSPLIAGASYNEQFF. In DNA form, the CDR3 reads TGTGCCAGCAGCCCCCTAATAGCGGGGGCCTCCTACAATGAGCAGTTCTTC.